The text below deals with one TCR beta chain. Its antigen is unidentified. This entry is derived from a study of shared clonotypes between healthy human individuals. Study results and caveats: An effect of sequencing depth on clonotype sharing among donors was expected.

In the authors' methods: Junction-only immunoSEQ sequences carried no quality scores, so filtering differed. Only in-frame clones appear in the TCRdb table, and some are missing; sequencing was by immunoSEQ multiplex PCR. V, J and clone size reflect that table, while D and trimming were determined from the DNA. Found here are roughly 890,000 clones, about 91% of them singletons; the top ten hold 24%. This CDR3 contains 15 residues. CDR1 is SGHRS and CDR2 is YFSETQ in the germline V gene. The ends were cut back, 4 bases at V and 0 bases at J, with 11 bases in the middle. CD45RO-negative, CCR7-selected cells formed the naive CD8 fraction, which excluded terminally differentiated effector memory CD45RA+ cells. There were only Caucasian adults among the donors, and all lived in Nashville, Tennessee.

This clonotype was sampled from a young man in good health. Sequenced input: naive CD8+ T cells sorted from blood. V is TRBV5-1 and J is TRBJ1-5; D gene ambiguous. The CDR3, as DNA: TGCGCCAGCAGCCCTGATCCGTATAGCAATCAGCCCCAGCATTTT. Its protein product is CASSPDPYSNQPQHF.